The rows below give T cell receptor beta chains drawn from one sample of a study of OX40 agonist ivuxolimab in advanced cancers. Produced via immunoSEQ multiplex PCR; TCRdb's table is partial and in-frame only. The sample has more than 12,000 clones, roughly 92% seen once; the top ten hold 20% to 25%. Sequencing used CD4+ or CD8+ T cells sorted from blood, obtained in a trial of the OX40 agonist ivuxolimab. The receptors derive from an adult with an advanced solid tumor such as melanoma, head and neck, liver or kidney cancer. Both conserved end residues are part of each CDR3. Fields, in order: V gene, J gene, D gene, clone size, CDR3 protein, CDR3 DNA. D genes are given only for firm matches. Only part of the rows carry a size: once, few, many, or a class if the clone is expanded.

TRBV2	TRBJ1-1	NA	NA	CASKSRVASLDTEAFF	TGTGCCAGCAAGAGCAGGGTGGCATCCTTGGACACTGAAGCTTTCTTT
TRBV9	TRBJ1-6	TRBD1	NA	CASSPRTGEVYNSPLHF	TGTGCCAGCAGCCCGAGGACAGGGGAGGTTTATAATTCACCCCTCCACTTT
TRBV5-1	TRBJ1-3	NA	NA	CASSLSQGRNTIYF	TGCGCCAGCAGCTTGAGTCAGGGGAGAAACACCATATATTTT
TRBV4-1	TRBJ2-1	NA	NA	CASGDWEQFF	TGCGCCAGCGGGGACTGGGAGCAGTTCTTC
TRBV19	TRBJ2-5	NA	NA	CASSPERWGETQYF	TGTGCCAGTAGTCCCGAACGATGGGGGGAGACCCAGTACTTC
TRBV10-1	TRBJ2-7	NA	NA	CASSESSGDEQYF	TGCGCCAGCAGTGAGTCCTCCGGGGACGAGCAGTACTTC
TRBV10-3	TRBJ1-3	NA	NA	CAISESIGQGNTIYF	TGTGCCATCAGTGAGTCGATTGGACAGGGAAACACCATATATTTT
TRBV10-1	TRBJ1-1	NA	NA	CASSENSLNTEAFF	TGCGCCAGCAGTGAGAACAGTTTGAACACTGAAGCTTTCTTT
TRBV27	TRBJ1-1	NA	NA	CASSLSVNTEAFF	TGTGCCAGCAGTTTATCAGTGAACACTGAAGCTTTCTTT
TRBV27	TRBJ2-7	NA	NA	CASSDPGYEQYF	TGTGCCAGCAGTGACCCGGGCTACGAGCAGTACTTC
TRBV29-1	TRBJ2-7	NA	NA	CSVDGDGGEQYF	TGCAGCGTTGACGGAGATGGAGGCGAGCAGTACTTC
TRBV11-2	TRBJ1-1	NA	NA	CASSFGVLTEAFF	TGTGCCAGCAGCTTCGGTGTTCTCACTGAAGCTTTCTTT
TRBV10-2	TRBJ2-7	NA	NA	CASSIYEISYEQYF	TGCGCCAGCAGTATATATGAAATCTCCTACGAGCAGTACTTC
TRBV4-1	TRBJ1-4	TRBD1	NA	CASSQEGGGYGNEKLFF	TGCGCCAGCAGCCAAGAGGGAGGGGGCTATGGTAATGAAAAACTGTTTTTT
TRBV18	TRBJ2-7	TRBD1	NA	CASSLDRAKYEQYF	TGTGCCAGCTCACTCGACAGGGCGAAGTACGAGCAGTACTTC
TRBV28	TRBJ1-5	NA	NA	CASSLLIQGLYSNQPQHF	TGTGCCAGCAGTTTATTGATCCAGGGCCTCTATAGCAATCAGCCCCAGCATTTT
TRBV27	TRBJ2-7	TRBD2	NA	CASSWSSGSYEQYF	TGTGCCAGCAGTTGGTCTAGCGGATCCTACGAGCAGTACTTC
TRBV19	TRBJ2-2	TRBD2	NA	CASRSGRVPGELFF	TGTGCCAGTAGAAGCGGGAGGGTACCCGGGGAGCTGTTTTTT
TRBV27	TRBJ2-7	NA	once	CASCWNSNSYEQYF	TGTGCCAGCTGTTGGAATAGCAACTCCTACGAGCAGTACTTC
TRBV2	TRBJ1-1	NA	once	CASSEVGTNTEAFF	TGTGCCAGCAGTGAAGTCGGGACTAACACTGAAGCTTTCTTT
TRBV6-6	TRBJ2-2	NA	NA	CASRDMGSTGELFF	TGTGCCAGCAGGGATATGGGGAGCACCGGGGAGCTGTTTTTT
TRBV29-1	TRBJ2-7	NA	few	CSVAPGTGSYEQYF	TGCAGCGTTGCCCCCGGGACTGGCTCCTACGAGCAGTACTTC
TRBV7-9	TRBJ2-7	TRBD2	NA	CASSLGGLAPAHEQYF	TGTGCCAGCAGCTTAGGGGGACTAGCGCCGGCACACGAGCAGTACTTC
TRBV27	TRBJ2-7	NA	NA	CASSLSGGSSYEQYF	TGTGCCAGCAGTTTATCAGGGGGTAGCTCCTACGAGCAGTACTTC
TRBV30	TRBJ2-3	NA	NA	CAWSGVANTDTQYF	TGTGCCTGGAGTGGTGTAGCGAATACAGATACGCAGTATTTT
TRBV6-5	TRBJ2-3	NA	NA	CASSRGTDTQYF	TGTGCCAGCAGTAGAGGCACAGATACGCAGTATTTT
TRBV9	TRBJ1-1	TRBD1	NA	CASSVAPSRGQGWDTEAFF	TGTGCCAGCAGCGTAGCCCCTTCCCGGGGACAGGGGTGGGACACTGAAGCTTTCTTT
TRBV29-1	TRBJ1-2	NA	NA	CSATPGYTF	TGCAGCGCCACCCCGGGCTACACCTTC
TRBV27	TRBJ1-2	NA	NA	CASSLNGGRFGYTF	TGTGCCAGCAGTTTAAACGGTGGACGTTTCGGCTACACCTTC
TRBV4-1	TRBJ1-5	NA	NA	CASSPDSNQPQHF	TGCGCCAGCAGCCCCGATAGCAATCAGCCCCAGCATTTT
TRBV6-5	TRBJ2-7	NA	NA	CASSKTGILDEQYF	TGTGCCAGCAGCAAGACAGGAATCCTTGACGAGCAGTACTTC
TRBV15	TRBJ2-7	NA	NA	CATSVNVVTFYEQYF	TGTGCCACCAGCGTAAACGTAGTAACATTCTACGAGCAGTACTTC
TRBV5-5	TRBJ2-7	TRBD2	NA	CASSLAQRGTYEQYF	TGTGCCAGCAGCTTGGCGCAGCGGGGCACCTACGAGCAGTACTTC
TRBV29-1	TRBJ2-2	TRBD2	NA	CSVAGGDLNTGELFF	TGCAGCGTTGCTGGGGGGGACCTGAACACCGGGGAGCTGTTTTTT
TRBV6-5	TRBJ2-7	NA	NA	CASGPGAEQYF	TGTGCCAGCGGGCCAGGGGCCGAGCAGTACTTC
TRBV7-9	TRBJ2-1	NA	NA	CASSLVGLSSYNEQFF	TGTGCCAGCAGCTTAGTGGGACTCAGCTCCTACAATGAGCAGTTCTTC
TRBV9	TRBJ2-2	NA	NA	CASSVAPGELFF	TGTGCCAGCAGCGTAGCCCCCGGGGAGCTGTTTTTT
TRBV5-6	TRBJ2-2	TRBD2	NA	CASSLSSGRFGELFF	TGTGCCAGCAGCTTGTCTAGCGGGAGATTCGGGGAGCTGTTTTTT
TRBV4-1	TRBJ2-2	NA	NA	CASSPQIGRTGELFF	TGCGCCAGCAGCCCCCAAATCGGGCGCACCGGGGAGCTGTTTTTT
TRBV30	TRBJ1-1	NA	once	CAWSFGTEAFF	TGTGCCTGGAGCTTTGGTACTGAAGCTTTCTTT
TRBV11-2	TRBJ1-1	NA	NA	CASSLPPDSEAFF	TGTGCCAGCAGCTTACCCCCGGACAGTGAAGCTTTCTTT